The 17 T cell receptor beta chains given below trace back to one sample, sequenced in a study of regulatory T cells in long-lasting Graves disease. Time point defined: persistent/refractory GD, antithyroid drugs over 5 years with positive TRAb. The TCR library was made from RNA that had been extracted from PBMCs in TRIzol. Investigators prepared the TCR beta libraries by applying iRepertoire HTBI primers and Arm-PCR of CDR3 regions. TCRdb used MiXCR to reprocess the multiplex PCR reads, holding one entry per CDR3 protein. The data hold hundreds of thousands of distinct CDR3 sequences, with around 21% observed a single time. The starting material was peripheral blood mononuclear cells (PBMCs), obtained when the disease was refractory, from a patient treated with antithyroid drugs. These receptor sequences come from a female donor with Graves disease.

This clonotype was observed a handful of times. The CDR3 nucleotides read TGTGCCAGCAGGTGGACCAGAAGCACAGATACGCAGTATTTT. Translating it yields CASRWTRSTDTQYF. V gene TRBV28 combines with J gene TRBJ2-3; D remains ambiguous. Deletions cut 6 bases from V and 0 bases from J, with 10 bases between. The CDR3 contains 14 residues. CDR1 and CDR2 from the germline V gene are MDHEN and SYDVKM. The variable domain in full, with the rest retrieved from reference TRBV28 and TRBJ2-3, is DVKVTQSSRYLVKRTGEKVFLECVQDMDHENMFWYRQDPGLGLRLIYFSYDVKMKEKGDIPEGYSVSREKKERFSLILESASTNQTSMYLCASRWTRSTDTQYFGPGTRLTVL.

The chain uses TRBV6-2 or TRBV6-3 and TRBJ1-1; 7 nucleotides align to TRBD1. Germline lookup yields CDR1 MNHEY and CDR2 SVGEGT. The CDR3 length is 13 residues. Trimming took 2 bases from V and 4 from J; bases not matched to a gene: 1. The chain's CDR3 is CASSYTGATEAFF. The DNA for the CDR3 is TGTGCCAGCAGTTACACAGGGGCCACTGAAGCTTTCTTT.

About this clonotype itself: It may be a read error: a sequence one base away is much more abundant. J is TRBJ1-2 and V is TRBV28; D is perhaps TRBD1 (6 bases). The V and J ends lost 2 bases and 3 bases respectively, with 19 bases between them. There are 17 residues in the CDR3. The V gene's germline CDR1 is MDHEN and CDR2 SYDVKM. The CDR3 coding sequence is TGTGCCAGCAGTTTAAGGGGGGGGGGCCCCTCTGACTATGGCTACACCTTC. Translation gives CASSLRGGGPSDYGYTF.

The chain combines TRBV29-1 with TRBJ2-2; no clear D. Looked up from germline, CDR1 is SQVTM and CDR2 is ANQGSEA. Trimming took off 3 bases at V and 0 bases at J, with 8 bases between the two ends. The CDR3 covers 14 residues. The CDR3 is CSVENIPNTGELFF. The CDR3 coding sequence is TGCAGCGTTGAGAATATCCCGAACACCGGGGAGCTGTTTTTT.

With respect to this clonotype: This may be a read error: a much more frequent sequence differs by one nucleotide. The conserved closing phenylalanine or tryptophan is absent in this CDR3, likely reflecting a read error. CDR3 sequence (DNA): TGTGCCAGCAGTGCCCGAGGGGAAATAAACTATGGCTACACCCTC. Protein sequence: CASSARGEINYGYTL. The J gene is TRBJ1-2, the V gene TRBV27, with a tentative D call TRBD1 (5 bases). CDR1 is MNHEY and CDR2 is SMNVEV in the germline V gene (reference sequence). The CDR3 totals 15 residues. V was trimmed by 5 bases and J by 2 bases, leaving 15 bases between them.

The genes are TRBV12-5 and TRBJ1-1; 7 nucleotides agree with TRBD1. The germline gives CDR1 LGHNT, CDR2 FRNRAP. J was trimmed by 1 base and V by 0 bases; bases with no gene match: 14. This CDR3 has 19 amino acids. The CDR3 coding sequence is TGTGCTAGTGGTTTGGTACGGGGGCAGTGGACAGGTCAGAACACTGAAGCTTTCTTT. Its protein is CASGLVRGQWTGQNTEAFF.

The chain is built from TRBV19 and TRBJ2-5; no reliable D call. The V end lost 10 bases, the J end lost 0 bases, and 9 bases lay between the germline ends. CDR1 and CDR2 from the germline V gene are LNHDA and SQIVND (reference sequence). CDR3 length: 12 residues. CDR3 amino acids: CATSTDQETQYF. In DNA, the CDR3 is TGTGCCACCTCGACGGACCAAGAGACCCAGTACTTC.

There are many counts of this clonotype. This sequence joins TRBV28 and TRBJ2-6; D unresolved. The CDR3 contains 14 residues. V was cut by 2 bases and J by 4 bases, with 6 bases left in between. Germline values: CDR1 MDHEN, CDR2 SYDVKM. In DNA, the CDR3 is TGTGCCAGCAGTTTACTCGCCGGGGCCAACGTCCTGACTTTC. This codes for CASSLLAGANVLTF.

In the case of this clonotype: One junction end does not reproduce the germline sequence, and a read error may be involved. The V and J genes are TRBV6-5 and TRBJ2-7; D remains ambiguous. The CDR3 is made up of 13 amino acids. In germline, CDR1 is MNHEY, CDR2 SVGAGI. CDR3 sequence reads: CASSYSISYEQHF. CDR3 DNA: TGTGCCAGCAGTTACTCGATATCCTACGAGCAGCACTTC.

The V and J genes are TRBV11-3 and TRBJ2-1, with a weak D call TRBD2 (6 bases). The CDR3 is made up of 15 amino acids. Trimming took 1 base from V and 5 from J, leaving 12 bases between them. The germline gives CDR1 SGHNT, CDR2 YENEEA. The CDR3 DNA follows: TGTGCCAGCAGCTTAGGGGACTTAGGGGACAATGAGCAGTTCTTC. Amino acids: CASSLGDLGDNEQFF.

This clonotype was observed many times. J is TRBJ1-6 and V is TRBV12-3 or TRBV12-4; D gene ambiguous. The V end was cut by 6 bases, the J end by 13 bases, with 16 bases between. The CDR3 covers 13 residues. CDR3 protein: CASSHYLRSPLHF. As DNA, the CDR3 is TGTGCCAGCAGCCACTACCTACGGTCCCCCCTCCACTTT.

Notes on this clonotype: Being one base from a much bigger clone, this may be a read error. The rearrangement uses TRBV11-3 and TRBJ2-7; 8 nucleotides match TRBD2. This CDR3 is built from 15 residues. Germline assignment: CDR1 SGHNT and CDR2 YENEEA. The V gene end was trimmed by 5 bases and the J gene end by 8 bases; junction bases not matched to a gene: 14. The CDR3 nucleotides are TGTGCCAGCAGCCGAATAGCGGGGTACTCTGACAAGCAGTACTTC. It specifies CASSRIAGYSDKQYF.

The rearrangement joins TRBV7-2 to TRBJ1-2; possibly TRBD1 for D (6 bases). The CDR3 is 14 amino acids. Germline V lookup: CDR1 SGHTA, CDR2 FQGNSA. Trimming stripped 1 base from V and 8 bases from J, with 14 bases between. The CDR3 DNA follows: TGTGCCAGCAGCTTAGTGGTAGGGGGGCGCGGCTACACCTTC. Protein product: CASSLVVGGRGYTF.

The table lists this clonotype with a few counts. An end of the junction does not agree with germline; a read error may underlie this. V and J are TRBV3-1 and TRBJ1-1; 8 nucleotides line up with TRBD1. CDR3 size: 14 residues. CDR1 is LGHDT, CDR2 YNNKEL, per germline (reference sequence). The CDR3 coding sequence is TGTGCCAGCAGCGAAGAACAGGGGGGGGCTGAAGCTTTCTTT. It yields the protein CASSEEQGGAEAFF.

This clonotype has just a few counts. V gene TRBV28 combines with J gene TRBJ1-6; D is perhaps TRBD1 (6 bases). V lost 6 bases to trimming and J lost 7 bases, with 16 bases between them. Germline values: CDR1 MDHEN, CDR2 SYDVKM. The CDR3 totals 15 residues. Here the CDR3 DNA reads TGTGCCAGCAGAGGGCTGGGGGCTGGGAATTCACCCCTCCACTTT. Protein: CASRGLGAGNSPLHF.

As for this clonotype: A junction end diverges from the germline sequence, so it may reflect a read error. This chain links TRBV6-9 with TRBJ2-7; D remains ambiguous. The CDR3 consists of 13 residues. From germline, CDR1 is MNHGY and CDR2 SVAAGI. The CDR3 spells CANSSSGRYEQYF. In DNA form, the CDR3 reads TGTGCCAACAGTTCTTCTGGAAGGTACGAGCAGTACTTC.

The chain has TRBV2 and TRBJ1-2; TRBD1 is a possible D gene (5 bases). V lost 2 bases and J 7 bases, leaving 14 bases between the germline ends. Germline CDR1 and CDR2: SNHLY and FYNNEI. CDR3 length: 14 residues. The CDR3 nucleotides are TGTGCCAGCAGTGAACGCGGGGGATGGAGTGGCTACACCTTC. Protein sequence: CASSERGGWSGYTF.